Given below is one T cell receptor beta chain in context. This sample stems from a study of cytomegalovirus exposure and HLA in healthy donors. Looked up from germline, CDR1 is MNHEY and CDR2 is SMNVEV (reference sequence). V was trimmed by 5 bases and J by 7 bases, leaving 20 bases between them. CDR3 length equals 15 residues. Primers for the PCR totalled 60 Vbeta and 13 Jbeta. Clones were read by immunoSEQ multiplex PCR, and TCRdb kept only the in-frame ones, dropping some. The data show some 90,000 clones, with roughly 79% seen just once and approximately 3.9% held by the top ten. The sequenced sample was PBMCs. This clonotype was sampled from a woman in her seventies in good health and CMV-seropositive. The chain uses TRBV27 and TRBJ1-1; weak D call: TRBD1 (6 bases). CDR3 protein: CASSGRPGATHEAFF. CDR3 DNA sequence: TGTGCCAGCAGTGGGCGCCCAGGGGCCACACATGAAGCTTTCTTT.